The source of this T cell receptor beta chain is a study of T cell responses to AZD1222 COVID-19 vaccine. Regarding the study as a whole: Donors were mostly white British, more females; clonal diversity possibly underestimated. Dominant at 160-218 and 743-854, vaccine-associated CD4 TCRs also spanned spike. Two AZD1222 doses significantly raised spike-specific TCR breadth and depth over controls.

Germline CDR1 is SNHLY and CDR2 is FYNNEI. Trimming stripped 1 base from V and 10 bases from J, with 14 bases between. The CDR3 covers 15 residues. The study pooled second doses at about 4 or about 12 weeks. This clone was counted a few times. Its antigen is not identified. The assay was immunoSEQ multiplex PCR, and TCRdb's table has in-frame clones only and misses some. This table has fewer than 150,000 clones, about 86% appearing once. This sequence was found in an adult who received the AZD1222 COVID-19 vaccine. This sample comprised peripheral blood, obtained 28 days after the second AZD1222 dose. The chain joins TRBV2 to TRBJ1-6, with D maybe TRBD1 (6 bases). CDR3 DNA: TGTGCCAGCAGTGAAGGGGGGGCTATACGATCACCCCTCCACTTT. Protein: CASSEGGAIRSPLHF.